The 20 T cell receptor beta chains given below trace back to one sample, sequenced in a study of T-cell reconstitution after alpha-beta-depleted transplantation in children. TCRbeta library construction was performed incorporating unique molecular identifiers. TCRdb re-called the PCR reads with MiXCR, one entry per CDR3 protein. The data hold some 200,000 distinct CDR3 sequences, with 5.5% to 7% observed a single time. The sequenced sample was PBMCs, obtained before TCRalphabeta/CD19-depleted stem cell transplant. The source is a girl under two years old with combined immunodeficiency, due to receive a stem cell transplant.

This clonotype was counted ten times or more. This chain joins TRBV24-1 and TRBJ1-1, with D unresolved. Trimming cost V 2 bases and J 3 bases, with 6 bases left between them. CDR3 length: 13 amino acids. CDR1 is KGHDR and CDR2 is SFDVKD in the germline V gene. This chain's CDR3 is CATSDSAYTEAFF. The CDR3 coding sequence is TGTGCCACCAGTGATTCCGCGTACACTGAAGCTTTCTTT.

This clonotype was found many times. The chain carries TRBV29-1 and TRBJ2-3; D may be TRBD1 (5 bases). The CDR3 contains 13 residues. CDR1 is SQVTM and CDR2 is ANQGSEA in the germline V gene. The V and J ends lost 8 bases and 1 base respectively, with 13 bases between them. The CDR3 DNA reads TGCAGCCATGGTGGGGCAGGCACAGATACGCAGTATTTT. This sequence encodes CSHGGAGTDTQYF.

This clonotype occurred many times. The chain links TRBV5-1 to TRBJ2-5; D could derive from TRBD1 or TRBD2 (6 bases each). The CDR3 totals 16 residues. V lost 0 bases and J 3 bases, leaving 15 bases between the germline ends. The germline CDR1 and CDR2 sequences are SGHRS and YFSETQ. The CDR3: CASSLGIRGAEETQYF. The CDR3 DNA follows: TGCGCCAGCAGCTTGGGTATAAGGGGGGCGGAAGAGACCCAGTACTTC. The complete variable domain, with remaining parts taken from reference TRBV5-1 and TRBJ2-5, reads KAGVTQTPRYLIKTRGQQVTLSCSPISGHRSVSWYQQTPGQGLQFLFEYFSETQRNKGNFPGRFSGRQFSNSRSEMNVSTLELGDSALYLCASSLGIRGAEETQYFGPGTRLLVL.

The rearrangement uses TRBV7-3 and TRBJ2-3; D is tentatively TRBD1 or TRBD2 (5 bases each). V lost 4 bases to trimming and J lost 2 bases, with 7 bases between them. The CDR3 runs to 13 residues. In germline, CDR1 is SGHTA, CDR2 FQGTGA. The chain's CDR3 is CASSWDPTDTQYF. CDR3 in DNA: TGTGCCAGCAGCTGGGACCCCACAGATACGCAGTATTTT.

This clonotype has at least ten counts. The chain carries TRBV29-1 and TRBJ2-2; 10 bases fit TRBD1. The germline V gene has CDR1 SQVTM and CDR2 ANQGSEA. The junction had 9 bases not matched to a gene; V was cut back by 8 bases and J by 6 bases. This CDR3 has 14 residues. Written as DNA, the CDR3 is TGCAGCTACAATCCCGGGACAGGGGCCGGGGAGCTGTTTTTT. Protein product: CSYNPGTGAGELFF.

This clonotype has at least ten counts. The J gene is TRBJ1-2, the V gene TRBV7-2; perhaps TRBD1 as D (5 bases). Between the trimmed V and J ends, which lost 5 bases and 4 bases, there was a span of 17 bases. CDR1 SGHTA and CDR2 FQGNSA come from the germline V gene. The CDR3 consists of 15 residues. CDR3 amino acids: CASSETSGEGYGYTF. In DNA, the CDR3 is TGTGCCAGCAGCGAGACCTCGGGGGAGGGCTATGGCTACACCTTC.

This clonotype was observed at least ten times. The V call is TRBV9, the J call TRBJ2-6; maybe TRBD2 (5 bases). The V gene lost 1 base and the J gene lost 3 bases, with 14 bases spanning the gap. This CDR3 region has 17 residues. Germline V gives CDR1 SGDLS, CDR2 YYNGEE. The CDR3 protein is CASSVTSGEFGANVLTF. As DNA, the CDR3 is TGTGCCAGCAGCGTAACTAGTGGGGAGTTTGGGGCCAACGTCCTGACTTTC.

This clonotype was counted only a few times. The V gene is TRBV6-1, the J gene TRBJ2-1, with D possibly being TRBD2 (6 bases). Trimming removed 8 bases at V and 7 bases at J, with 21 bases between. The germline V gene encodes CDR1 MNHNS and CDR2 SASEGT. This CDR3 is 15 amino acids long. The CDR3 loop reads CASFAGAGLGNEQFF. The CDR3 DNA reads as TGTGCCAGCTTTGCCGGTGCGGGACTTGGTAATGAGCAGTTCTTC.

This clonotype was counted at least ten times. V usage is TRBV30 and J usage is TRBJ1-1; a possible D gene is TRBD1 (5 bases). Germline V gene sequence: CDR1 GTSNPN, CDR2 SVGIG (reference sequence). V gave up 7 bases and J gave up 3 bases, with 15 bases separating them. The CDR3 length is 13 residues. CDR3 bases: TGTGCCTTATCAAAAACAGGATACACTGAAGCTTTCTTT. It encodes CALSKTGYTEAFF.

V and J are TRBV19 and TRBJ1-4, with a possible D match to TRBD1 (6 bases). Germline CDR1 is LNHDA and CDR2 is SQIVND (reference sequence). V lost 2 bases, J lost 10 bases, and 14 bases lay in between. There are 14 residues in the CDR3. DNA for the CDR3: TGTGCCAGTAGTATAAACAGGGCTGGGCGAAAACTGTTTTTT. Protein product: CASSINRAGRKLFF.

This clonotype was counted between two and nine times. In nucleotides, the CDR3 is TGTGCCAGCAGTTTCGGGGGGTTAGAGACCCAGTACTTC. Translation: CASSFGGLETQYF. The rearrangement joins TRBV27 to TRBJ2-5; 7 bases agree with TRBD2. V was clipped by 3 bases and J by 4 bases; unmatched bases: 2. This CDR3 has 13 amino acids. Germline CDR1 reads MNHEY; CDR2 reads SMNVEV (reference sequence).

There are many counts of this clonotype. This chain connects TRBV7-6 to TRBJ2-3; D is unclear. CDR1 and CDR2 from the germline V gene are SGHVS and FNYEAQ. V was cut by 1 base and J by 8 bases, with 4 bases left in between. This CDR3 has 11 residues. The CDR3 reads CASSLGPTQYF. CDR3 nucleotides: TGTGCCAGCAGCTTAGGTCCTACGCAGTATTTT.

This clonotype was found many times. The gene calls are TRBV27 and TRBJ2-2, with D uncertain. The V and J ends lost 4 bases and 6 bases respectively, with 6 bases between them. The CDR3 is 12 residues long. Germline V lookup: CDR1 MNHEY, CDR2 SMNVEV (reference sequence). The DNA of the CDR3 is TGTGCCAGCAGTTGGGGATCCGGGGAGCTGTTTTTT. It codes for CASSWGSGELFF.

This clonotype was counted ten times or more. The chain joins TRBV6-2 or TRBV6-3 to TRBJ2-1, with TRBD2 as a possible D gene (6 bases). Trimming stripped 7 bases from V and 1 base from J, with 20 bases between. The CDR3 spans 17 residues. CDR1 MNHEY and CDR2 SVGEGT come from the germline V gene. In DNA form, the CDR3 reads TGTGCCAGCAAGAAACCGGGACTCCTTAGTTCCTACAATGAGCAGTTCTTC. Its translation: CASKKPGLLSSYNEQFF.

This clonotype was observed many times. V gene TRBV4-2 combines with J gene TRBJ1-6; 10 bases match TRBD1. The J segment lost 6 bases and the V segment lost 0 bases, leaving 11 bases of the junction unmatched. CDR3 length: 19 residues. CDR1 and CDR2 (germline): LGHNA, YNFKEQ. CDR3 loop: CASSQDHFRDRGFNSPLHF. The CDR3 DNA is TGTGCCAGCAGCCAAGACCACTTCCGGGACAGGGGATTTAATTCACCCCTCCACTTT.

This clonotype was counted ten times or more. This chain links TRBV7-2 with TRBJ2-1; 10 bases are shared with TRBD2. CDR3 length: 16 residues. Germline values: CDR1 SGHTA, CDR2 FQGNSA. V lost 1 base, J lost 4 bases, and 4 bases stayed unmatched. CDR3 sequence reads: CASSLVLAGGYNEQFF. The CDR3 DNA follows: TGTGCCAGCAGCTTAGTATTAGCGGGAGGTTACAATGAGCAGTTCTTC.

This clonotype has at least ten counts. J is TRBJ1-1 and V is TRBV7-9; D unclear. The V end lost 3 bases, the J end lost 7 bases, and 12 bases lay between the germline ends. CDR1 and CDR2 from the germline V gene are SEHNR and FQNEAQ (reference sequence). CDR3 length equals 13 residues. CDR3 sequence: CASSFEVSREAFF. DNA for the CDR3: TGTGCCAGCAGCTTTGAGGTTTCCCGTGAAGCTTTCTTT.

In its sample, this clonotype was seen many times. The rearrangement joins TRBV12-5 to TRBJ1-5, with D tentatively TRBD1 (5 bases). Trimming shortened V by 4 bases and J by 2 bases, and 15 bases separated the two germline ends. Germline CDR1 and CDR2: LGHNT and FRNRAP. This CDR3 region has 16 residues. The CDR3 region has the DNA TGTGCTAGTGGTTCCCCTCTGAGGGGACGCAATCAGCCCCAGCATTTT. Translating gives CASGSPLRGRNQPQHF.

This clonotype was counted ten times or more. This chain connects TRBV12-3 or TRBV12-4 to TRBJ2-5; TRBD2 matches 8 bases. Trimming took 1 base from V and 1 from J; bases not matched to a gene: 2. There are 15 residues in the CDR3. CDR3 in amino acids: CASSLGGGIQETQYF. For the CDR3, the DNA is TGTGCCAGCAGTTTAGGCGGGGGGATCCAAGAGACCCAGTACTTC.

The table lists this clonotype with many counts. The chain has TRBV18 and TRBJ1-1; no clear D gene. The germline gives CDR1 KGHSH, CDR2 LQKENI. The CDR3 has 13 residues. Deletions cut 1 base from V and 5 bases from J, with 8 bases between. The CDR3 loop reads CASSPRAPTEAFF. The CDR3 nucleotides are TGTGCCAGCTCACCACGGGCACCTACTGAAGCTTTCTTT. The full variable domain, completed using reference TRBV18 and TRBJ1-1, is NAGVMQNPRHLVRRRGQEARLRCSPMKGHSHVYWYRQLPEEGLKFMVYLQKENIIDESGMPKERFSAEFPKEGPSILRIQQVVRGDSAAYFCASSPRAPTEAFFGQGTRLTVV.